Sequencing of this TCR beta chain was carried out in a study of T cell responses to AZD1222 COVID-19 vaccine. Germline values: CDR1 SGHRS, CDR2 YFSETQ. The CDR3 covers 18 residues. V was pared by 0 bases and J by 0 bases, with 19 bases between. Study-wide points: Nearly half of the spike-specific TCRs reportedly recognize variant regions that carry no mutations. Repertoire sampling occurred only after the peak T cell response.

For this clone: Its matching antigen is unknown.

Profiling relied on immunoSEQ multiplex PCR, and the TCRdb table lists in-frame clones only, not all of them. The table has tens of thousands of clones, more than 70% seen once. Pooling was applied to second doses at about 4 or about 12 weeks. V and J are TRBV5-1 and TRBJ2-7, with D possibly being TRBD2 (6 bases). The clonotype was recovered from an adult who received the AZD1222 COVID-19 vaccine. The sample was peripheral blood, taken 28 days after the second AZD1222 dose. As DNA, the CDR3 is TGCGCCAGCAGCTTGGATGAAACAGGAGGGTCCCACTCCTACGAGCAGTACTTC. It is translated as CASSLDETGGSHSYEQYF.